This T cell receptor beta chain emerged from a study of sequential checkpoint blockade in melanoma. Study-wide background: Both treatment sequences were followed by maintenance nivolumab.

The CDR3 consists of 16 residues. Between the trimmed V and J ends, which lost 2 bases and 4 bases, there was a span of 14 bases. Germline CDR1 is MDHEN and CDR2 is SYDVKM. Treatment: randomized to nivolumab then ipilimumab (arm A) or the reverse (arm B). From thawed PBMCs, live CD3+CD8+ cells negative for CD19 and CD56 were sorted. Only in-frame clones appear in the TCRdb table, and some are missing; sequencing was by immunoSEQ multiplex PCR. The profile shows 25,000 to 35,000 clones, 83% of them singletons. This clone has just a few counts. The chain uses TRBV28 and TRBJ2-2; D not certain. The specimen comprised CD8+ T cells sorted from blood (inferred from file names), sampled from a patient given nivolumab and ipilimumab in sequence. The TCR sequence derives from a human donor with melanoma. The CDR3 region has the DNA TGTGCCAGCAGTTTAACGTCAGTTTCCCGCACCGGGGAGCTGTTTTTT. It encodes CASSLTSVSRTGELFF. The variable domain in full, with the rest retrieved from reference TRBV28 and TRBJ2-2, is DVKVTQSSRYLVKRTGEKVFLECVQDMDHENMFWYRQDPGLGLRLIYFSYDVKMKEKGDIPEGYSVSREKKERFSLILESASTNQTSMYLCASSLTSVSRTGELFFGEGSRLTVL.